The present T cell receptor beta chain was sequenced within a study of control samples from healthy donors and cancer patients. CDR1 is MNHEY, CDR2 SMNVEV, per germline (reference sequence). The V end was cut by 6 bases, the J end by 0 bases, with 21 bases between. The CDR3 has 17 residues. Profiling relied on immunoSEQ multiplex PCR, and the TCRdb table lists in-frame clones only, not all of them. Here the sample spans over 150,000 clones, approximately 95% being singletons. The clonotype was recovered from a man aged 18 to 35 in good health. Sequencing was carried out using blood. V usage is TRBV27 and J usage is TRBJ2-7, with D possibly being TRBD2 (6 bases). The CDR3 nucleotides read TGTGCCAGCAGAGCCCGACCGTCCGGGACTGCCTCCTACGAGCAGTACTTC. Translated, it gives CASRARPSGTASYEQYF.